The 8 T cell receptor beta chains below all came from one sample that was sequenced in a study of OX40 agonist ivuxolimab in advanced cancers. Sequenced by immunoSEQ multiplex PCR; TCRdb stores in-frame clones only, minus some. The sample holds 45,000 to 65,000 clones; about 80% are singletons and the top ten take around 3.6%. Sequenced here: CD4+ or CD8+ T cells sorted from blood, sampled in a trial of the OX40 agonist ivuxolimab. Receptors originate from an adult with an advanced solid tumor such as melanoma, head and neck, liver or kidney cancer.

This sequence joins TRBV7-2 and TRBJ1-4; 7 bases are a match to TRBD1. This CDR3 has 15 amino acids. In germline, CDR1 is SGHTA, CDR2 FQGNSA. V lost 1 base to trimming and J lost 5 bases; unmatched junction nucleotides: 4. The CDR3 here is CASSLGDRVNEKLFF. As DNA, the CDR3 is TGTGCCAGCAGCTTAGGTGACAGGGTGAATGAAAAACTGTTTTTT.

The V and J genes are TRBV9 and TRBJ1-2; a possible D gene is TRBD1 (5 bases). Germline lookup yields CDR1 SGDLS and CDR2 YYNGEE. V dropped 2 bases and J dropped 6 bases, with 14 bases sitting between them. The CDR3 runs to 14 residues. The CDR3 loop reads CASSVTPARDGYTF. CDR3 nucleotide sequence: TGTGCCAGCAGCGTCACTCCTGCCAGGGATGGCTACACCTTC.

This chain connects TRBV6-5 to TRBJ1-1; D unclear. From germline, CDR1 is MNHEY and CDR2 SVGAGI. Trimming removed 3 bases from V and 12 bases from J, with 5 bases in between. The CDR3 totals 9 residues. The CDR3 sequence is CASSYGTFF. In nucleotides, the CDR3 is TGTGCCAGCAGTTATGGGACTTTCTTT.

The chain employs TRBV11-3 and TRBJ2-7, with 9 bases fitting TRBD2. The germline V gene encodes CDR1 SGHNT and CDR2 YENEEA. This CDR3 region has 16 residues. J gave up 3 bases and V 4 bases, and 10 bases lay outside the gene matches. Here the CDR3 reads CASSSNVLAGHYEQYF. The DNA for the CDR3 is TGTGCCAGCAGCTCCAACGTGCTAGCGGGGCACTACGAGCAGTACTTC.

The V call is TRBV2, the J call TRBJ2-5; 8 bases align to TRBD2. This CDR3 has 14 amino acids. Germline V gene lookup returns CDR1 SNHLY and CDR2 FYNNEI. J gave up 13 bases and V 0 bases, and 10 bases lay outside the gene matches. CDR3 in amino acids: CASSEAGGGSSSYF. The CDR3 region has the DNA TGTGCCAGCAGTGAAGCTGGCGGGGGGTCTTCGTCGTACTTC.

The chain combines TRBV19 with TRBJ1-4; D perhaps matches TRBD1 (5 bases). The CDR3 covers 15 residues. Trimming shortened V by 1 base and J by 8 bases, and 14 bases separated the two germline ends. Per germline, CDR1 LNHDA and CDR2 SQIVND (reference sequence). CDR3 nucleotides: TGTGCCAGTAGTATAGGAGCCGGGACGACGGAAAAACTGTTTTTT. It specifies CASSIGAGTTEKLFF.

The gene calls are TRBV7-2 and TRBJ1-3; D uncertain. Trimming took 6 bases from V and 0 from J, leaving 3 bases between them. Per the germline V gene, CDR1 is SGHTA and CDR2 is FQGNSA. This CDR3 contains 12 residues. In nucleotides, the CDR3 is TGTGCCAGCAGAAACTCTGGAAACACCATATATTTT. This encodes CASRNSGNTIYF. Drawing the rest from reference TRBV7-2 and TRBJ1-3, the complete variable domain is GAGVSQSPSNKVTEKGKDVELRCDPISGHTALYWYRQSLGQGLEFLIYFQGNSAPDKSGLPSDRFSAERTGGSVSTLTIQRTQQEDSAVYLCASRNSGNTIYFGEGSWLTVV.

This clone occurred once. This chain links TRBV7-2 with TRBJ1-6; no firm D call. The CDR3 sequence is 14 residues long. The V end was cut by 1 base, the J end by 7 bases, with 8 bases between. Germline assignment: CDR1 SGHTA and CDR2 FQGNSA. CDR3 nucleotide sequence: TGTGCCAGCAGCTTAGTGAGGGAGAATTCACCCCTCCACTTT. Amino acids: CASSLVRENSPLHF.